What follows are 20 T cell receptor beta chains derived from one specimen sequenced in a study of identical twins. MiXCR, run by TCRdb on the 5' RACE reads, gives a single entry per CDR3 protein. The table has roughly 240,000 distinct CDR3 sequences, approximately 8% seen once. This sample was shared with a second study, whose subject was yellow fever vaccine responses in identical twins.

Sequencing used CD8+ T cells sorted from blood. These receptors all come from a woman under 30 in good health.

J is TRBJ1-1 and V is TRBV29-1; possible D gene TRBD1, 5 bases. Looked up from germline, CDR1 is SQVTM and CDR2 is ANQGSEA. The CDR3 contains 12 residues. Trimming stripped 8 bases from V and 1 base from J, with 11 bases between. CDR3 sequence reads: CSWGSGNTEAFF. The CDR3 DNA reads as TGCAGCTGGGGGAGCGGGAACACTGAAGCTTTCTTT.

The gene calls are TRBV15 and TRBJ2-3; D unresolved. V gave up 5 bases and J gave up 2 bases, with 17 bases separating them. The CDR3 extends over 16 amino acids. The germline V gene has CDR1 LNHNV and CDR2 YYDKDF (reference sequence). The CDR3 loop is CATSLRQTYDTDTQYF. The CDR3 DNA reads as TGTGCCACCAGCCTAAGGCAGACTTACGACACAGATACGCAGTATTTT.

There are many counts of this clonotype. The rearrangement links TRBV7-9 to TRBJ2-5, with 11 bases fitting TRBD2. This CDR3 contains 17 residues. Looked up from germline, CDR1 is SEHNR and CDR2 is FQNEAQ (reference sequence). Unmatched junction bases numbered 9, after V lost 5 bases and J lost 1 base. In DNA form, the CDR3 reads TGTGCCAGCAGCCCCGGGACTAGCGGCGAACTCCAAGAGACCCAGTACTTC. This codes for CASSPGTSGELQETQYF.

This clonotype was picked up a small number of times. The chain is built from TRBV4-2 and TRBJ2-5; D is possibly TRBD2 (5 bases). V lost 1 base and J 5 bases, leaving 11 bases between the germline ends. CDR1 LGHNA and CDR2 YNFKEQ come from the germline V gene. The CDR3 covers 14 residues. CDR3 nucleotides: TGTGCCAGCAGCCAAGGGGCTACGGGGGAGACCCAGTACTTC. This translates into CASSQGATGETQYF.

This clonotype was picked up many times. The chain has TRBV9 and TRBJ2-7; D may be TRBD1 (8 bases). The CDR3 extends over 19 amino acids. Germline assignment: CDR1 SGDLS and CDR2 YYNGEE. V was shortened by 0 bases and J by 2 bases, with 24 bases between the two germline ends. CDR3: CASSVDPQTAGQVTYEQYF. The CDR3 DNA is TGTGCCAGCAGCGTAGACCCCCAAACAGCGGGACAGGTAACCTACGAGCAGTACTTC.

This clonotype was detected a few times. The rearrangement joins TRBV11-2 to TRBJ2-3, with D uncertain. The CDR3 runs to 16 residues. CDR1 is SGHAT, CDR2 FQNNGV, per germline. The V gene lost 5 bases and the J gene lost 0 bases, with 15 bases spanning the gap. CDR3 coding DNA: TGTGCCAGCAGCCCTTCCCATGACCGCAGCACAGATACGCAGTATTTT. It translates to CASSPSHDRSTDTQYF. The variable domain in full, with the rest retrieved from reference TRBV11-2 and TRBJ2-3, is EAGVAQSPRYKIIEKRQSVAFWCNPISGHATLYWYQQILGQGPKLLIQFQNNGVVDDSQLPKDRFSAERLKGVDSTLKIQPAKLEDSAVYLCASSPSHDRSTDTQYFGPGTRLTVL.

In its sample, this clonotype was seen many times. This chain connects TRBV20-1 to TRBJ2-1, with TRBD2 matching 12 bases. Germline V CDR1 and CDR2: DFQATT, SNEGSKA (reference sequence). The CDR3 has 16 residues. The ends lost 0 bases at V and 7 bases at J; junction bases unmatched: 7. The CDR3 bases are TGCAGTGCTAGAGATTCTAGCGGGAGGGCCGGGAATGAGCAGTTCTTC. It codes for CSARDSSGRAGNEQFF.

There are a few counts of this clonotype. The rearrangement joins TRBV24-1 to TRBJ1-5; D is ambiguous. V was shortened by 7 bases and J by 0 bases, with 9 bases between the two germline ends. Germline V gives CDR1 KGHDR, CDR2 SFDVKD. This CDR3 is built from 14 residues. The CDR3, as DNA: TGTGCCACCAGCGACTTAAATAGCAATCAGCCCCAGCATTTT. Translation: CATSDLNSNQPQHF.

This clonotype was found many times. The rearrangement links TRBV7-9 to TRBJ2-3; 11 nucleotides align to TRBD2. CDR1 and CDR2 from the germline V gene are SEHNR and FQNEAQ (reference sequence). There are 15 residues in the CDR3. J gave up 1 base and V 6 bases, and 3 bases lay outside the gene matches. CDR3 in amino acids: CASSSGLAGTDTQYF. CDR3 DNA sequence: TGTGCCAGCAGTTCGGGACTAGCGGGCACAGATACGCAGTATTTT.

This clonotype has a handful of counts. The chain couples TRBV20-1 to TRBJ2-1; tentative D call: TRBD2 (5 bases). This CDR3 has 14 residues. CDR1 is DFQATT and CDR2 is SNEGSKA in the germline V gene (reference sequence). The V end was cut by 2 bases, the J end by 6 bases, with 14 bases between. CDR3 amino acids: CSARPRESLNEQFF. The DNA of the CDR3 is TGCAGTGCTAGACCGAGGGAGAGCCTCAATGAGCAGTTCTTC.

This clonotype appeared a few times. The chain couples TRBV28 to TRBJ2-3, with TRBD2 matching over 8 bases. Trimming removed 1 base from V and 1 base from J; junction bases left unmatched: 4. The CDR3 has 16 residues. The germline CDR1 and CDR2 sequences are MDHEN and SYDVKM. The CDR3, as DNA: TGTGCCAGCAGTTTATCCCAACTAGCGGGCACAGATACGCAGTATTTT. It codes for CASSLSQLAGTDTQYF.

This chain connects TRBV2 to TRBJ2-1; D gene ambiguous. Germline values: CDR1 SNHLY, CDR2 FYNNEI. The CDR3 is 12 amino acids. Trimming took off 10 bases at V and 6 bases at J, with 13 bases between the two ends. This CDR3 is CATPEASNEQFF. The CDR3, as DNA: TGTGCCACCCCCGAAGCAAGCAATGAGCAGTTCTTC. Supplemented by reference TRBV2 and TRBJ2-1, the full variable domain reads EPEVTQTPSHQVTQMGQEVILRCVPISNHLYFYWYRQILGQKVEFLVSFYNNEISEKSEIFDDQFSVERPDGSNFTLKIRSTKLEDSAMYFCATPEASNEQFFGPGTRLTVL.

The CDR3 DNA reads TGTGCCAGCAGTAGCCAGGGGGTCTTTAATGAGCAGTTCTTC. This encodes CASSSQGVFNEQFF. The chain joins TRBV28 to TRBJ2-1, with 7 bases aligning to TRBD1. CDR1 MDHEN and CDR2 SYDVKM come from the germline V gene. V lost 5 bases, J lost 7 bases, and 8 bases stayed unmatched. The CDR3 sequence is 14 residues long.

This clonotype was seen ten or more times. The genes are TRBV27 and TRBJ2-7, with 8 bases fitting TRBD2. The CDR3 contains 16 residues. Trimming cost V 2 bases and J 4 bases; bases outside gene matches: 10. Germline V gene data show CDR1 as MNHEY and CDR2 as SMNVEV (reference sequence). This CDR3 is CASSLGYHPSGYEQYF. CDR3 bases: TGTGCCAGCAGTTTAGGATATCATCCTAGCGGGTACGAGCAGTACTTC.

V gene TRBV2 combines with J gene TRBJ2-7; a weak D match, TRBD1 (5 bases). This CDR3 region has 11 residues. The V gene lost 8 bases and the J gene lost 3 bases, with 8 bases spanning the gap. Germline V gives CDR1 SNHLY, CDR2 FYNNEI. This chain's CDR3 is CASARDYEQYF. The CDR3 DNA reads as TGTGCCAGCGCCAGGGACTACGAGCAGTACTTC.

The genes are TRBV12-3 or TRBV12-4 and TRBJ2-2; weak D call: TRBD2 (5 bases). This CDR3 spans 16 amino acids. Trimming pared 7 bases from V and 4 bases from J, leaving 19 bases between. CDR3 in DNA: TGTGCCAGCACCCTAAGGAAGGGAGAGTTCACCGGGGAGCTGTTTTTT. This codes for CASTLRKGEFTGELFF.

This clonotype was detected many times. The rearrangement links TRBV10-3 to TRBJ2-3, with TRBD2 matching 13 bases. Germline values: CDR1 ENHRY, CDR2 SYGVKD. V dropped 3 bases and J dropped 6; count of bases not matched to a gene: 6. The CDR3 length is 16 residues. Here the CDR3 reads CAISEWTSGSGDTQYF. For the CDR3, the DNA is TGTGCCATCAGTGAATGGACTAGCGGGAGTGGGGATACGCAGTATTTT.

This rearrangement joins TRBV27 to TRBJ1-2; TRBD1 matches at 7 bases. The J segment lost 7 bases and the V segment lost 3 bases, leaving 5 bases of the junction unmatched. CDR1 and CDR2 from the germline V gene are MNHEY and SMNVEV (reference sequence). This CDR3 comprises 13 residues. CDR3 residues: CASSFTTGTGYTF. The CDR3 nucleotides are TGTGCCAGCAGTTTTACGACAGGGACTGGCTACACCTTC.

The V gene is TRBV7-2, the J gene TRBJ2-5, with D hard to call. With 2 bases removed from V and 4 bases from J, the gap between germline ends came to 8 bases. Per germline, CDR1 SGHTA and CDR2 FQGNSA. The CDR3 is made up of 13 amino acids. CDR3 loop: CASSLNAGETQYF. DNA for the CDR3: TGTGCCAGCAGCTTAAATGCCGGAGAGACCCAGTACTTC.

This clonotype was counted between two and nine times. The genes are TRBV12-3 or TRBV12-4 and TRBJ2-2, with 10 bases lining up with TRBD2. Trimming at V came to 4 bases and at J to 9 bases, leaving 14 bases not matched to a gene. The CDR3 length is 17 residues. CDR3 residues: CASSSPTSGDPHRELFF. The CDR3 nucleotides read TGTGCCAGCAGTTCGCCAACTAGCGGGGATCCACACCGGGAGCTGTTTTTT.